Each of the 28 T cell receptor beta chains below was sequenced from the same sample in a study of blood T cells in healthy people across ages. Combining a sample-barcoded 5' primer with a J-beta primer mix, a second PCR ran for about 7 to 11 cycles. Via MiXCR, TCRdb re-called the 5' RACE reads, giving one row per CDR3 protein. The data contain 600,000 or so distinct CDR3 sequences, approximately 30% of them singletons. Sequenced material: blood. The receptors come from a woman of 80 years or more in good health.

This chain connects TRBV12-3 or TRBV12-4 to TRBJ2-7; 11 nucleotides agree with TRBD2. The ends lost 6 bases at V and 12 bases at J; junction bases unmatched: 13. The CDR3 is 14 amino acids. CDR3 sequence reads: CASSQTSGEGTRYF. The DNA of the CDR3 is TGTGCCAGCAGCCAGACTAGCGGGGAAGGGACCCGGTACTTC.

This clonotype was counted at least ten times. This sequence joins TRBV6-2 or TRBV6-3 and TRBJ1-2; 8 positions agree with TRBD1. Germline trimming cut 6 bases from V and 7 bases from J; bases unmatched to any gene: 10. The CDR3 has 14 amino acids. CDR1 and CDR2 (germline): MNHEY, SVGEGT. This CDR3 is CASRDPGGAGGYTF. DNA of the CDR3: TGTGCCAGCAGAGATCCAGGGGGCGCCGGTGGCTACACCTTC.

V usage is TRBV6-1 and J usage is TRBJ2-7; D is possibly TRBD1 or TRBD2 (5 bases each). CDR1 is MNHNS and CDR2 is SASEGT in the germline V gene. The CDR3 runs to 14 residues. The germline V and J ends were trimmed by 4 bases and 2 bases, with 12 bases remaining between them. The CDR3 bases are TGTGCCAGCAGTGGGTGGGACGGACCCTACGAGCAGTACTTC. This sequence encodes CASSGWDGPYEQYF.

This clonotype was picked up many times. The gene calls are TRBV5-1 and TRBJ2-7, with TRBD1 matching 9 bases. V was pared by 4 bases and J by 2 bases, with 10 bases of the junction left unmatched. This CDR3 has 16 residues. From germline, CDR1 is SGHRS and CDR2 YFSETQ. The CDR3 nucleotides are TGCGCCAGCAGCCGTGTGCCGGGACAGGGAGCCTACGAGCAGTACTTC. Protein product: CASSRVPGQGAYEQYF. The full variable domain, with the rest looked up from reference TRBV5-1 and TRBJ2-7, is KAGVTQTPRYLIKTRGQQVTLSCSPISGHRSVSWYQQTPGQGLQFLFEYFSETQRNKGNFPGRFSGRQFSNSRSEMNVSTLELGDSALYLCASSRVPGQGAYEQYFGPGTRLTVT.

This clonotype was seen ten or more times. V gene TRBV6-6 combines with J gene TRBJ1-2, with TRBD1 matching over 8 bases. The trim removed 6 bases at V and 8 bases at J, leaving 5 bases unmatched. The CDR3 is 12 residues long. CDR1 is MNHNY, CDR2 SVGAGI, per germline (reference sequence). CDR3: CASRGRGLGYTF. CDR3 bases: TGTGCCAGCAGGGGCAGGGGGCTCGGCTACACCTTC.

Note on this clonotype: This may stem from a read error, because a much larger clone lies one nucleotide away. The chain has TRBV5-1 and TRBJ2-3; either TRBD1 or TRBD2 may fit D (5 bases each). The CDR3 spans 15 residues. Germline CDR1 reads SGHRS; CDR2 reads YFSETQ. The CDR3 DNA is TGCGCCAGCAGCTTGTGGGACCCAGACACAGATGCGCAGTATTTT. It translates to CASSLWDPDTDAQYF.

The table lists this clonotype with a few counts. This rearrangement joins TRBV3-1 to TRBJ1-1; the D is unclear. Germline CDR1 reads LGHDT; CDR2 reads YNNKEL (reference sequence). V lost 0 bases and J lost 6, with 11 bases in between. CDR3 length: 14 residues. CDR3: CASSQDVPGAEAFF. The CDR3 bases are TGTGCCAGCAGCCAAGATGTTCCCGGCGCTGAAGCTTTCTTT.

A note on this clonotype: This may stem from a read error, because a much larger clone lies one nucleotide away. V gene TRBV28 combines with J gene TRBJ1-2; tentative D call: TRBD1 (5 bases). V lost 8 bases and J 6 bases, leaving 16 bases between the germline ends. This CDR3 contains 13 residues. Germline CDR1 and CDR2: MDHEN and SYDVKM. CDR3 bases: TGTGCCAGCGGTCCGACAGCCCGCGATGGCTACACCTTC. Translation gives CASGPTARDGYTF.

This clonotype was observed at least ten times. The V and J genes are TRBV27 and TRBJ1-2, with 10 bases lining up with TRBD1. The CDR3 extends over 14 amino acids. The J segment lost 6 bases and the V segment lost 5 bases, leaving 6 bases of the junction unmatched. Germline CDR1 is MNHEY and CDR2 is SMNVEV (reference sequence). This CDR3 reads CASSGRTGGHGYTF. CDR3 DNA sequence: TGTGCCAGCAGTGGCCGGACAGGGGGGCATGGCTACACCTTC.

The rearrangement joins TRBV20-1 to TRBJ2-1, with D maybe TRBD1 (6 bases). Germline CDR1 is DFQATT and CDR2 is SNEGSKA (reference sequence). The CDR3 runs to 12 residues. V lost 5 bases, J lost 8 bases, and 13 bases lay in between. The CDR3 DNA reads TGCAGTGCTGGTAACAGGGAGCATGAGCAGTTCTTC. This sequence encodes CSAGNREHEQFF.

This chain links TRBV10-3 with TRBJ1-1; D is unclear. The CDR3 runs 12 residues. Germline V gene sequence: CDR1 ENHRY, CDR2 SYGVKD. V shed 0 bases and J shed 6 bases, with 5 bases lying between them. The CDR3 region has the DNA TGTGCCATCAGTGAGTCCCAGGCTGAAGCTTTCTTT. It encodes CAISESQAEAFF.

The sample holds a few counts of this clonotype. Just one base apart from a much larger clone, this may be a read error. The chain is built from TRBV29-1 and TRBJ1-2; D unresolved. The V gene lost 6 bases and the J gene lost 4 bases, with 15 bases spanning the gap. The CDR3 covers 13 residues. Germline V CDR1 and CDR2: SQVTM, ANQGSEA. CDR3 in amino acids: CSVTGLRGYGYTF. The CDR3 DNA sequence: TGCAGCGTAACTGGGTTACGGGGCTATGGCTACACCTTC.

This clonotype was observed many times. The chain uses TRBV12-5 and TRBJ2-7, with D uncertain. Between the trimmed V and J ends, which lost 7 bases and 3 bases, there was a span of 19 bases. Germline lookup yields CDR1 LGHNT and CDR2 FRNRAP. The CDR3 is made up of 15 amino acids. The CDR3 sequence: CASAPGRMDHYEQYF. The CDR3 coding sequence is TGTGCTAGTGCCCCGGGTCGGATGGACCACTACGAGCAGTACTTC.

V usage is TRBV27 and J usage is TRBJ2-7, with D unclear. Trimming stripped 0 bases from V and 3 bases from J, with 6 bases between. The germline gives CDR1 MNHEY, CDR2 SMNVEV (reference sequence). This CDR3 has 13 residues. CDR3 residues: CASSLSAVYEQYF. DNA of the CDR3: TGTGCCAGCAGTTTATCGGCGGTCTACGAGCAGTACTTC.

The rearrangement joins TRBV6-5 to TRBJ1-1, with D maybe TRBD1 (5 bases). Deletions cut 6 bases from V and 7 bases from J, with 9 bases between. Germline assignment: CDR1 MNHEY and CDR2 SVGAGI. The CDR3 covers 11 residues. Written as DNA, the CDR3 is TGTGCCAGCAGGCGACAGATTGAAGCTTTCTTT. It translates to CASRRQIEAFF.

As for this clonotype: A read error may be the cause here, since a much bigger clone is one base away. The rearrangement joins TRBV24-1 to TRBJ2-7; D is unresolved. This CDR3 comprises 11 residues. Germline V gene sequence: CDR1 KGHDR, CDR2 SFDVKD. Between the trimmed V and J ends, which lost 6 bases and 7 bases, there was a span of 9 bases. In DNA form, the CDR3 reads TGTGCCACCAGTAGAGGCGATGAGCAGTACTTC. Translation: CATSRGDEQYF.

This clonotype was seen repeatedly, ten times or more. The chain links TRBV25-1 to TRBJ2-7; 8 bases line up with TRBD2. Losses at the gene ends were 6 bases for V and 4 bases for J; bases not matched to a gene: 8. The V gene's germline CDR1 is MGHDK and CDR2 SYGVNS. This CDR3 is built from 14 residues. The CDR3 coding sequence is TGTGCCAGCAGCTCGGGGGGGCCGAGTTACGAGCAGTACTTC. It is translated as CASSSGGPSYEQYF.

The table lists this clonotype with many counts. The rearrangement links TRBV18 to TRBJ2-1, with unresolved D. This CDR3 spans 16 amino acids. CDR1 is KGHSH, CDR2 LQKENI, per germline. Trimming shortened V by 2 bases and J by 0 bases, and 11 bases separated the two germline ends. The CDR3 region has the DNA TGTGCCAGCTCACCAACACGGTCCAGCTCCTACAATGAGCAGTTCTTC. Protein product: CASSPTRSSSYNEQFF.

In this sample, this clonotype turned up many times. J is TRBJ1-2 and V is TRBV3-1; D is undetermined. Germline CDR1 reads LGHDT; CDR2 reads YNNKEL (reference sequence). The CDR3 is made up of 14 amino acids. With 0 bases removed from V and 0 bases from J, the gap between germline ends came to 5 bases. For the CDR3, the DNA is TGTGCCAGCAGCCAAGACGGGGCTAACTATGGCTACACCTTC. It is translated as CASSQDGANYGYTF.

The chain links TRBV29-1 to TRBJ2-3; 8 nucleotides agree with TRBD2. V lost 6 bases, J lost 2 bases, and 10 bases stayed unmatched. This CDR3 has 15 amino acids. CDR1 and CDR2 from the germline V gene are SQVTM and ANQGSEA. The CDR3 region is CSVDYSGEATDTQYF. The CDR3 coding sequence is TGCAGCGTCGATTATAGCGGGGAGGCCACAGATACGCAGTATTTT.

The chain is built from TRBV6-2 or TRBV6-3 and TRBJ2-1; maybe TRBD1 (5 bases). This CDR3 region has 16 residues. Trimming took off 10 bases at V and 0 bases at J, with 19 bases between the two ends. Per germline, CDR1 MNHEY and CDR2 SVGEGT. For the CDR3, the DNA is TGTGCCACTATAAGACAGTTATCGAGCTCCTACAATGAGCAGTTCTTC. Translated: CATIRQLSSSYNEQFF.

The sample holds a few counts of this clonotype. V gene TRBV4-1 combines with J gene TRBJ2-3; 7 bases align to TRBD1. The CDR3 is 16 residues long. The V and J ends lost 0 bases and 6 bases, in that order; junction bases with no gene match: 9. Germline loops: CDR1 MGHRA, CDR2 YSYEKL. CDR3 region: CASSQELTVQGDTQYF. CDR3 sequence (DNA): TGCGCCAGCAGCCAAGAGCTTACAGTACAGGGGGATACGCAGTATTTT.

This chain joins TRBV7-9 and TRBJ1-3; no reliable D call. Germline V gene sequence: CDR1 SEHNR, CDR2 FQNEAQ (reference sequence). The germline V and J ends were trimmed by 5 bases and 2 bases, with 19 bases remaining between them. CDR3 length: 17 amino acids. CDR3 residues: CASSRYPSPSPGNTIYF. The DNA for the CDR3 is TGTGCCAGCAGCCGATATCCTAGCCCAAGTCCTGGAAACACCATATATTTT.

This clonotype was seen many times. The chain employs TRBV20-1 and TRBJ2-1, with TRBD1 matching 7 bases. CDR3 length: 12 residues. CDR1 and CDR2 from the germline V gene are DFQATT and SNEGSKA (reference sequence). V was pared by 2 bases and J by 6 bases, with 1 base of the junction left unmatched. The CDR3 sequence is CSARRQGNEQFF. CDR3 coding DNA: TGCAGTGCTAGACGACAGGGCAATGAGCAGTTCTTC.

This clonotype has a count of ten or more. This sequence joins TRBV10-3 and TRBJ2-5, with D possibly being TRBD1 or TRBD2 (6 bases each). Per the germline V gene, CDR1 is ENHRY and CDR2 is SYGVKD. Between the trimmed V and J ends, which lost 6 bases and 5 bases, there was a span of 16 bases. The CDR3 has 14 residues. CDR3 DNA: TGTGCCATCAGGGGGGCGGCGGCGGGGGAGACCCAGTACTTC. Amino acid sequence: CAIRGAAAGETQYF.

In its sample, this clonotype was seen a few times. A junction end diverges from the germline sequence, so it may reflect a read error. The chain has TRBV20-1 and TRBJ2-1; 12 bases are a match to TRBD2. Germline V CDR1 and CDR2: DFQATT, SNEGSKA (reference sequence). The CDR3 is made up of 13 amino acids. CDR3 coding DNA: TGCAGTGCTGGACTAGCGGGGATCAATGAGCGGTTCTTC. It yields the protein CSAGLAGINERFF.

This clonotype was detected ten times or more. The chain has TRBV28 and TRBJ1-2; TRBD1 agrees at 10 bases. CDR3 length: 14 residues. V shed 5 bases and J 8 bases; nucleotides not matched to a gene: 8. The germline V gene encodes CDR1 MDHEN and CDR2 SYDVKM. Here the CDR3 reads CASSLPTGGWGYTF. DNA of the CDR3: TGTGCCAGCAGTCTACCGACAGGGGGCTGGGGCTACACCTTC.

The V call is TRBV6-1, the J call TRBJ2-1, with 7 nucleotides matching TRBD2. Germline lookup yields CDR1 MNHNS and CDR2 SASEGT. J gave up 2 bases and V 1 base, and 5 bases lay outside the gene matches. This CDR3 spans 16 amino acids. The DNA of the CDR3 is TGTGCCAGCAGTGAAGATCCGGCGGGAGCCTACAATGAGCAGTTCTTC. Amino acid sequence: CASSEDPAGAYNEQFF.